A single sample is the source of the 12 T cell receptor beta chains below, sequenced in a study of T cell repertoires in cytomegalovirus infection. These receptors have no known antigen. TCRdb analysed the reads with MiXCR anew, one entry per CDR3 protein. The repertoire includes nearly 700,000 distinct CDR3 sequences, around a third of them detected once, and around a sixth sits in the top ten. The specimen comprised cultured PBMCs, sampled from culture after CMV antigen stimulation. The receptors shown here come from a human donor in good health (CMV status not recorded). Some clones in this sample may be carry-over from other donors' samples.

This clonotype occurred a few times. DNA for the CDR3: TGCGCCAGCAGCCAAAGAGTGGGAGCAGATACGCAGTATTTT. Translated: CASSQRVGADTQYF. This rearrangement joins TRBV4-3 to TRBJ2-3, with a tentative D call TRBD2 (5 bases). V lost 2 bases, J lost 4 bases, and 10 bases lay in between. Germline values: CDR1 LGHNA, CDR2 YSLEER. The CDR3 has 14 residues.

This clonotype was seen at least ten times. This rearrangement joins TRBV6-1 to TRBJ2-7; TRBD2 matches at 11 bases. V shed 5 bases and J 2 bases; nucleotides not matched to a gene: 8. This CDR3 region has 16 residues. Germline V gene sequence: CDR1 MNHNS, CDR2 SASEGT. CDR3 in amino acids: CASSRPGLAETYEQYF. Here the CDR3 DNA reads TGTGCCAGCAGTCGGCCGGGACTAGCGGAGACCTACGAGCAGTACTTC.

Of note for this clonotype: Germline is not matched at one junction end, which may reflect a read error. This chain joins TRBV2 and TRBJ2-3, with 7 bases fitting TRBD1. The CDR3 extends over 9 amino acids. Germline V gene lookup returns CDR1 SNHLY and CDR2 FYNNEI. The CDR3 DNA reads TGTGCCAGGGACCGGGACAGCTCGTTT. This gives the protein CARDRDSSF.

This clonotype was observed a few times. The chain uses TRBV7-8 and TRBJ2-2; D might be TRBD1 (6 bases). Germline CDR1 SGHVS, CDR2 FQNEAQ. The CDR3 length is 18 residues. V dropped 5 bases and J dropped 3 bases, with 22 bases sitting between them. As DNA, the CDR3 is TGTGCCAGCAGCCCCTTACCACAGGGCAGATTAGACACCGGGGAGCTGTTTTTT. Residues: CASSPLPQGRLDTGELFF.

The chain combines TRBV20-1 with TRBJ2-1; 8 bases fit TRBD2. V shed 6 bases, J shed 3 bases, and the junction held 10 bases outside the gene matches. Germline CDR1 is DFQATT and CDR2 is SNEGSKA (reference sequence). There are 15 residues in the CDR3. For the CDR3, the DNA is TGCAGTGCCCCTACTAGCGGATCATACTACAATGAGCAGTTCTTC. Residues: CSAPTSGSYYNEQFF.

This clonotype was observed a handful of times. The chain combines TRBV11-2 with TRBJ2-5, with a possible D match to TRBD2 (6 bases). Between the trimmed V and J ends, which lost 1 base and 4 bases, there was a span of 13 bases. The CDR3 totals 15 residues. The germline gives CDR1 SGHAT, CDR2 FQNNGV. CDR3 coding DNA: TGTGCCAGCAGCTTAGGGCAGCTAGCGAGAGAGACCCAGTACTTC. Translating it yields CASSLGQLARETQYF. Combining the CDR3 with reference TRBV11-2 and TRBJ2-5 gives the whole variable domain EAGVAQSPRYKIIEKRQSVAFWCNPISGHATLYWYQQILGQGPKLLIQFQNNGVVDDSQLPKDRFSAERLKGVDSTLKIQPAKLEDSAVYLCASSLGQLARETQYFGPGTRLLVL.

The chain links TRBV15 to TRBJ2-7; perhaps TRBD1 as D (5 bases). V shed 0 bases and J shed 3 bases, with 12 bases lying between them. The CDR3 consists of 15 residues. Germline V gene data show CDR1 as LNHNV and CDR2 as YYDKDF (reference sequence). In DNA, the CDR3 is TGTGCCACCAGCAGAGACCCGGACACAAGCTACGAGCAGTACTTC. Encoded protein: CATSRDPDTSYEQYF.

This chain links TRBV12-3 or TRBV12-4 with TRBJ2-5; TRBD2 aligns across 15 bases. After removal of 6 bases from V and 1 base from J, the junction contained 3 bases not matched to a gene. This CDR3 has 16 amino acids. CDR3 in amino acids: CASRSGLAGGQETQYF. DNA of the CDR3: TGTGCCAGCAGATCGGGACTAGCGGGGGGCCAAGAGACCCAGTACTTC.

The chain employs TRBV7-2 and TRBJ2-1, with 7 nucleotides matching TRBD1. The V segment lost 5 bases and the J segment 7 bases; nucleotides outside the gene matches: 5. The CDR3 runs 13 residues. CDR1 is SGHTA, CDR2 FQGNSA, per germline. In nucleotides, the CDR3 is TGTGCCAGCAGCATACAGGGGTGGAATGAGCAGTTCTTC. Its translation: CASSIQGWNEQFF.

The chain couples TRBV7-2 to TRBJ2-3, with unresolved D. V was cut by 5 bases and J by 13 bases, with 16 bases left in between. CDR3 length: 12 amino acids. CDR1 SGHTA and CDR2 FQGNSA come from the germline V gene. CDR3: CASSPAVVRKYF. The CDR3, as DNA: TGTGCCAGCAGCCCGGCGGTGGTACGCAAGTATTTT.

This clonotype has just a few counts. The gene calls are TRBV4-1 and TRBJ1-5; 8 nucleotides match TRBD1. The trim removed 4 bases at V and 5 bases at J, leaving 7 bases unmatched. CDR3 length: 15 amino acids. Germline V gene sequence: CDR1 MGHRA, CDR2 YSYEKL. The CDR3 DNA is TGCGCCAGCAGCCTGTCCGGGACAGGAGATCAGCCCCAGCATTTT. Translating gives CASSLSGTGDQPQHF.

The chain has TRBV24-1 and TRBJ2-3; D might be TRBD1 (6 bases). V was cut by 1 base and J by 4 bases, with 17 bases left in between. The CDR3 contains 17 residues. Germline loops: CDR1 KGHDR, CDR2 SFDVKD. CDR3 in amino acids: CATSDLVRPPGADTQYF. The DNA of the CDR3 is TGTGCCACCAGTGATTTAGTCCGCCCCCCAGGGGCAGATACGCAGTATTTT.